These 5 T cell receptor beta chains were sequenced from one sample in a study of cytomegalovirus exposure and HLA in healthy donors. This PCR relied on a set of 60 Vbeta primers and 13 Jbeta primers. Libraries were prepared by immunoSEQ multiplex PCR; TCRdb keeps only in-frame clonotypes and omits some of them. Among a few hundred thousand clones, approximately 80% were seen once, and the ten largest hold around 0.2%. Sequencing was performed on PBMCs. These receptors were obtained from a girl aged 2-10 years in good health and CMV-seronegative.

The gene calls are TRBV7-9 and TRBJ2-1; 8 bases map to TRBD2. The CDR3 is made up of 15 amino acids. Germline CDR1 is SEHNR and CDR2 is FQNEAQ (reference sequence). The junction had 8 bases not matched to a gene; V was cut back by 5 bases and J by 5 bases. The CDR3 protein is CASSLDGRENNEQFF. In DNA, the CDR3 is TGTGCCAGCAGCCTGGACGGGAGGGAGAACAATGAGCAGTTCTTC.

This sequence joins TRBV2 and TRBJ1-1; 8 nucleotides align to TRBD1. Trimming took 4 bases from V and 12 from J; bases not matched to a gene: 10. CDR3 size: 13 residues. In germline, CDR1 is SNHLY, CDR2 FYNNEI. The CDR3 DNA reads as TGTGCCAGCAGTGCCGAGCCGGGACAGGAAACTTTCTTT. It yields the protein CASSAEPGQETFF.

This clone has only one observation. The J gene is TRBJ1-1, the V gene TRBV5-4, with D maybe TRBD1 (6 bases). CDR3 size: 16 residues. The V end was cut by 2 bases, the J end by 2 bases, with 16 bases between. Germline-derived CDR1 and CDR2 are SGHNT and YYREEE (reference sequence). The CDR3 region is CASSFLTSGGNTEAFF. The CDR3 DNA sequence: TGTGCCAGCAGCTTCCTTACTTCTGGGGGCAACACTGAAGCTTTCTTT.

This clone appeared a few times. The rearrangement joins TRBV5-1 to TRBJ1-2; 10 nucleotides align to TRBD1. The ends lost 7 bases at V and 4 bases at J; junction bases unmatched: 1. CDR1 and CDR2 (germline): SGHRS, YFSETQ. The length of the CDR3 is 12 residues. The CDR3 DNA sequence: TGCGCCAGCCGGACAGGGGGCTATGGCTACACCTTC. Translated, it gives CASRTGGYGYTF.

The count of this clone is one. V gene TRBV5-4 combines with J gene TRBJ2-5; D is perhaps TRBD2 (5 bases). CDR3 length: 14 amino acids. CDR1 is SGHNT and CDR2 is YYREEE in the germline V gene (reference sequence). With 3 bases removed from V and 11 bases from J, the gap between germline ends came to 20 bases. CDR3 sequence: CASSSLVGLGEQYF. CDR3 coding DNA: TGTGCCAGCAGCTCCCTAGTTGGGCTGGGAGAGCAGTACTTC.